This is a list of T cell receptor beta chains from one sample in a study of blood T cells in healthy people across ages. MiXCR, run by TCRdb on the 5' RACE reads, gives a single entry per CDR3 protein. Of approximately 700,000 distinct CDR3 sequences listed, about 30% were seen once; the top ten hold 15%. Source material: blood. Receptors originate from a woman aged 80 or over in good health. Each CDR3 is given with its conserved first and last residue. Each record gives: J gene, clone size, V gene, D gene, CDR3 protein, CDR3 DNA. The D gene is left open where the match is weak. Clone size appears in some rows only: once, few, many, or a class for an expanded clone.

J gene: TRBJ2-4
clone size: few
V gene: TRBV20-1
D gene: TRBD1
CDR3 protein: CSATRTGGNIQYF
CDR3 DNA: TGCAGTGCTACGAGGACAGGGGGGAACATTCAGTACTTC

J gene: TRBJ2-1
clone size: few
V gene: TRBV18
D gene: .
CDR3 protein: CASSSPGALLAEQFF
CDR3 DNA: TGTGCCAGCTCAAGCCCCGGGGCTCTCCTCGCTGAGCAGTTCTTC

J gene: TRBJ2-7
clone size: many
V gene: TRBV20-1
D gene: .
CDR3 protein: CSAIRDATGPYEQYF
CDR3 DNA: TGCAGTGCTATTCGGGACGCAACAGGACCGTACGAGCAGTACTTC

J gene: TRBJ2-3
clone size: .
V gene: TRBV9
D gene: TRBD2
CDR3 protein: CASSVRGQRGGGGPDTQYF
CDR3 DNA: TGTGCCAGCAGCGTGAGAGGCCAGCGGGGGGGCGGGGGTCCAGATACGCAGTATTTT

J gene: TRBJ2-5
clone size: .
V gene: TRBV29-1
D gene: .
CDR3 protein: CSVEDQLGGGSQYF
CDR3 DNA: TGCAGCGTTGAAGATCAGCTAGGGGGAGGGAGCCAGTACTTC

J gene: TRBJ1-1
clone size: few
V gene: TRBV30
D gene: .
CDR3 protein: CAWKGNTEAFF
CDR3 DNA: TGTGCCTGGAAAGGTAACACTGAAGCTTTCTTT

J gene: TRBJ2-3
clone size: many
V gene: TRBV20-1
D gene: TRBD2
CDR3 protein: CSARVWLAGATLRTDTQYF
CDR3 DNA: TGCAGTGCTAGAGTCTGGCTAGCGGGGGCCACATTGCGTACAGATACGCAGTATTTT

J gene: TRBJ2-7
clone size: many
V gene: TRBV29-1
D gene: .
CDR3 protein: CSVEESGYEQYF
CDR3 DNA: TGCAGCGTTGAAGAATCGGGCTACGAGCAGTACTTC

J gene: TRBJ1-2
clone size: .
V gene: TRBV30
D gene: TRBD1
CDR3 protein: CAWRTAGGSGYTF
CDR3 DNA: TGTGCCTGGAGAACGGCAGGGGGTTCTGGCTACACCTTC

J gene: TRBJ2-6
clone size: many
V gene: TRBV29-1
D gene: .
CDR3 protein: CSVAASGANVLTF
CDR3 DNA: TGCAGCGTTGCTGCCTCTGGGGCCAACGTCCTGACTTTC

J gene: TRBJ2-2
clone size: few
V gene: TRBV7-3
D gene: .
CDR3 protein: CASSFLGTGELFF
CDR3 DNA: TGTGCCAGCAGCTTCCTTGGGACCGGGGAGCTGTTTTTT

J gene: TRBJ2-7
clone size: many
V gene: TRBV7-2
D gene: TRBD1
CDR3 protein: CASSLRTGEFYEQYF
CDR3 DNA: TGTGCCAGCAGCTTACGGACAGGGGAGTTCTACGAGCAGTACTTC

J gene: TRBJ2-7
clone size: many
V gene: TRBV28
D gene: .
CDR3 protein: CASSFTGRGVYEQYF
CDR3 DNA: TGTGCCAGCAGTTTTACGGGCAGGGGGGTTTACGAGCAGTACTTC

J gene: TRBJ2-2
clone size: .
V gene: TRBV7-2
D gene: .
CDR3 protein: CASRDRWTGERFF
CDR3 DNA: TGTGCCAGCAGGGATCGGTGGACCGGGGAGCGGTTTTTT

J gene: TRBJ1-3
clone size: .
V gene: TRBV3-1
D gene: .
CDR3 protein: CASSRTGESGNTIYF
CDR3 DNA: TGTGCCAGCAGCCGTACAGGCGAATCTGGAAACACCATATATTTT

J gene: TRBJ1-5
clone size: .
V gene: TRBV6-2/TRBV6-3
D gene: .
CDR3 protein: CASSHPEQPQHF
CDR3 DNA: TGTGCCAGCAGCCACCCAGAACAGCCCCAGCATTTT

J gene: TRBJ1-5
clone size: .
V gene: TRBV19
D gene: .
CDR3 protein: CAGSSGRGEKQPQHF
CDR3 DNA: TGTGCCGGTAGTTCGGGCAGGGGAGAGAAGCAGCCCCAGCATTTT

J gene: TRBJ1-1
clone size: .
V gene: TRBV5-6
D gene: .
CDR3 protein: CASSARTDTEAFF
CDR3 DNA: TGTGCCAGCAGCGCCAGGACAGACACTGAAGCTTTCTTT

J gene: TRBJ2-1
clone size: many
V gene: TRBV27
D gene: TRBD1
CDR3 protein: CASRRQGSPYNEQFF
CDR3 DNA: TGTGCCAGCAGAAGACAGGGGTCCCCCTACAATGAGCAGTTCTTC

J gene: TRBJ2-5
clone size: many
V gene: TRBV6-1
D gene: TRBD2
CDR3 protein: CASSPGLVRKTQYF
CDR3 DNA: TGTGCCAGCAGTCCCGGACTAGTGAGAAAGACCCAGTACTTC

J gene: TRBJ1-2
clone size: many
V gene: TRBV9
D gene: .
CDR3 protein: CASSVEGRDGYTF
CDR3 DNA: TGTGCCAGCAGCGTAGAGGGGCGTGATGGCTACACCTTC

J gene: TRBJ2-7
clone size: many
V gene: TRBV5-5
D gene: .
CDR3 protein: CASNLGPGRGYEQYF
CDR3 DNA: TGTGCCAGCAACCTTGGCCCGGGACGGGGCTACGAGCAGTACTTC

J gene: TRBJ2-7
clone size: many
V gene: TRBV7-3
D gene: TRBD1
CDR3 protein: CASSLIAGGEQYF
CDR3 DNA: TGTGCCAGCAGCTTAATTGCAGGGGGCGAGCAGTACTTC

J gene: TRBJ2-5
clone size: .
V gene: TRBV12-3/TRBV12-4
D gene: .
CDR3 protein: CASSPQGLDMYF
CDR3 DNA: TGTGCCAGCAGTCCACAGGGATTGGACATGTACTTC

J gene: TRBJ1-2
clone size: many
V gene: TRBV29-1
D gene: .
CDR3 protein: CSVELERTAPSNYGYTF
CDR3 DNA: TGCAGCGTTGAATTAGAAAGGACAGCCCCCTCGAACTATGGCTACACCTTC

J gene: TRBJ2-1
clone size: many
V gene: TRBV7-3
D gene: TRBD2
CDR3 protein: CASSTQPRGGDEQFF
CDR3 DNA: TGTGCCAGCAGCACTCAACCGCGGGGGGGGGATGAGCAGTTCTTC

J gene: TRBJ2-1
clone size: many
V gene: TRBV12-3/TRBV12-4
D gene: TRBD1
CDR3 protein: CASSQGQGVRNEQFF
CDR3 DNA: TGTGCCAGCAGCCAGGGACAGGGGGTTAGGAATGAGCAGTTCTTC

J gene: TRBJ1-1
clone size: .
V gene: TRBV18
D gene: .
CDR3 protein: CASSPRIGTTTEAFF
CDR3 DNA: TGTGCCAGCTCACCCCGAATTGGGACTACCACTGAAGCTTTCTTT

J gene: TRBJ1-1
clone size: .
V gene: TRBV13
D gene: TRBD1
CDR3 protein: CASSLRGGRTGASLTEAFF
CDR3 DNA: TGTGCCAGCAGCCTAAGGGGGGGAAGGACAGGGGCCTCGCTCACTGAAGCTTTCTTT

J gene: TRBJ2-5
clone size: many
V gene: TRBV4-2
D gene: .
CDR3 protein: CASSPRVSRQESQYF
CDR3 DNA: TGTGCCAGCAGCCCCCGGGTCAGCCGCCAAGAGAGCCAGTACTTC

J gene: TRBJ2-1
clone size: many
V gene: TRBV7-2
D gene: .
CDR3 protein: CASSLVVRSVEQFF
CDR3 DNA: TGTGCCAGCAGCTTAGTCGTCAGGTCTGTTGAGCAGTTCTTC

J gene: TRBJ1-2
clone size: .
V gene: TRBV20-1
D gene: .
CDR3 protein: CSARGAGLGGYTF
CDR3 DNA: TGCAGTGCTAGAGGAGCAGGGCTAGGAGGCTACACCTTC

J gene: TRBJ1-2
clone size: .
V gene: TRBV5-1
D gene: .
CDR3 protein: CASSLTTNQRNYGYTF
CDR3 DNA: TGCGCCAGCAGCCTGACAACAAACCAAAGAAACTATGGCTACACCTTC

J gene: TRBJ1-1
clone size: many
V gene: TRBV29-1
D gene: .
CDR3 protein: CSAGGAEAFF
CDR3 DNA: TGCAGCGCCGGGGGCGCCGAAGCTTTCTTT

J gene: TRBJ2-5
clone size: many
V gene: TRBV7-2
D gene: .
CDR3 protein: CATRQGETQYF
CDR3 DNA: TGTGCCACCCGTCAGGGAGAGACCCAGTACTTC

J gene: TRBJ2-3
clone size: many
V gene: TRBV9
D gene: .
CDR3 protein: CASSASTDTQYF
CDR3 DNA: TGTGCCAGCAGCGCTAGCACAGATACGCAGTATTTT

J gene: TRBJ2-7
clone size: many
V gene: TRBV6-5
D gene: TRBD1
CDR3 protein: CASSYHKDRPPYEQYF
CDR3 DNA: TGTGCCAGCAGTTACCACAAGGACAGGCCCCCCTACGAGCAGTACTTC

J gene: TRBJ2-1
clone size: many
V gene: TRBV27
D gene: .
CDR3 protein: CASRGQGVPSEQFF
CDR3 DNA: TGTGCCAGCAGAGGCCAGGGAGTCCCCAGTGAGCAGTTCTTC

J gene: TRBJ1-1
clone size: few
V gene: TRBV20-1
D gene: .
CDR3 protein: CSARGGGPNTEAFF
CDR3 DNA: TGCAGTGCTAGGGGGGGGGGTCCAAACACTGAAGCTTTCTTT

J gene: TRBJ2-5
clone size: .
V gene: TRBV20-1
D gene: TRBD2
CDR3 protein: CSAPPAGGPGETQYF
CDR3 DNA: TGCAGTGCTCCGCCGGCGGGGGGGCCGGGTGAGACCCAGTACTTC

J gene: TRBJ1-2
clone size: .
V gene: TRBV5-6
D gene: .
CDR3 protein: CASSLMRGGYTF
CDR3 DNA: TGCGCCAGCAGCCTAATGAGGGGTGGCTACACCTTC

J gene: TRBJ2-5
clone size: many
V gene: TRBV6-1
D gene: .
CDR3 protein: CASSSSQNRGETQYF
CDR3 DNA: TGTGCCAGCAGTAGCAGTCAGAACCGGGGAGAGACCCAGTACTTC

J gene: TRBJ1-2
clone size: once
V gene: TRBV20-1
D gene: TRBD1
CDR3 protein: CSARDVRGRAGYTF
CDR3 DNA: TGCAGTGCTAGAGATGTCAGGGGGCGGGCTGGCTACACCTTC

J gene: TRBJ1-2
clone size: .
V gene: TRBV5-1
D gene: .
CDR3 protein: CASSWAGRADGYTF
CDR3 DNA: TGCGCCAGCAGCTGGGCCGGCAGGGCTGACGGCTACACCTTC

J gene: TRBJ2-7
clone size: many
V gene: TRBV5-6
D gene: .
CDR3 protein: CASSLGQLGDEQYF
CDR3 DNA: TGTGCCAGCAGCTTGGGGCAGCTGGGAGACGAGCAGTACTTC

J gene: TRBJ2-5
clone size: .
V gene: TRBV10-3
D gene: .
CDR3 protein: CAISDWVAESGEETQYF
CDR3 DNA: TGTGCCATCAGTGATTGGGTAGCGGAGTCCGGGGAAGAGACCCAGTACTTC

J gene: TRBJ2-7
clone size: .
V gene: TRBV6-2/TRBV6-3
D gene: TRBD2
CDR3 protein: CASTRLADPDILSYEQYF
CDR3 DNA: TGTGCCAGCACCCGACTAGCAGACCCGGATATTCTCTCCTACGAGCAGTACTTC

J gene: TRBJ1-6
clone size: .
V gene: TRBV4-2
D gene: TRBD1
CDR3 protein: CASSVTGARSPLHF
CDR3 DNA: TGTGCCAGCAGCGTTACAGGGGCTAGGTCACCCCTCCACTTT

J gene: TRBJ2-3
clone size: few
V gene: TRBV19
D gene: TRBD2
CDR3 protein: CASSEGLHTQYF
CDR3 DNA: TGTGCCAGTAGTGAGGGACTACATACGCAGTATTTT

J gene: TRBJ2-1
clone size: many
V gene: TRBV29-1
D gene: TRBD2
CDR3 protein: CSVGGFSASGGAGEQFF
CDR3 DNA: TGCAGCGTGGGAGGGTTCTCGGCTAGCGGGGGGGCGGGTGAGCAGTTCTTC